These T cell receptor beta chains were read from a single sample in a study of CD4 T cells in relation to SARS-CoV-2 and coronaviruses. These TCRs are of unknown antigen specificity. Profiled with immunoSEQ multiplex PCR; TCRdb holds only in-frame clones, not every one. The table lists around 20,000 clones, roughly 80% of them singletons. Sequencing was performed on CD4+ T cells from PBMCs, cultured in vitro. Every receptor here comes from a human donor in good health. Each CDR3 is given with its conserved first and last residue. The D gene is left open where the match is weak. Size tells how often a clone was seen (once, few, many) or the class of an expanded clone, and some rows leave it out.

abundance: once
j_gene: TRBJ2-3
len: 17
v_gene: TRBV24-1
d_gene: TRBD2
CDR3nt: TGTGCCACCAGTGATTTGCCGAGCGGGAGTGGGACAGATACGCAGTATTTT
CDR3aa: CATSDLPSGSGTDTQYF

abundance: -
j_gene: TRBJ2-7
len: 14
v_gene: TRBV11-3
d_gene: -
CDR3nt: TGTGCCAGCAGCCCTGGACGGGGCTCCTACGAGCAGTACTTC
CDR3aa: CASSPGRGSYEQYF

abundance: -
j_gene: TRBJ1-4
len: 15
v_gene: TRBV7-9
d_gene: -
CDR3nt: TGTGCCAGCAGCTCCTACTTGAAGAATAATGAAAAACTGTTTTTT
CDR3aa: CASSSYLKNNEKLFF

abundance: few
j_gene: TRBJ2-2
len: 17
v_gene: TRBV7-3
d_gene: TRBD2
CDR3nt: TGTGCCAGCAGCCCTCTGGGGGCTAGCGGGAGTAACGGGGAGCTGTTTTTT
CDR3aa: CASSPLGASGSNGELFF

abundance: few
j_gene: TRBJ2-7
len: 14
v_gene: TRBV2
d_gene: -
CDR3nt: TGTGCCAGCAGTGAAGAGAGACCGGGCGGGGAGCAGTACTTC
CDR3aa: CASSEERPGGEQYF

abundance: -
j_gene: TRBJ2-2
len: 13
v_gene: TRBV18
d_gene: -
CDR3nt: TGTGCCAGCTCAGTCGACTACCCCGGGGAGCTGTTTTTT
CDR3aa: CASSVDYPGELFF

abundance: -
j_gene: TRBJ1-4
len: 14
v_gene: TRBV5-1
d_gene: -
CDR3nt: TGCGCCAGCAGCTTGGGGTCAGGGGTTTATGAACTGTTTTTT
CDR3aa: CASSLGSGVYELFF

abundance: once
j_gene: TRBJ2-3
len: 13
v_gene: TRBV29-1
d_gene: -
CDR3nt: TGCAGCGTGGAAGGGAGCCGTGCAGATACGCAGTATTTT
CDR3aa: CSVEGSRADTQYF

abundance: -
j_gene: TRBJ1-1
len: 14
v_gene: TRBV18
d_gene: TRBD1
CDR3nt: TGTGCCAGCTCACCAGGGACAGCCATAGGATGGGCTTTCTTT
CDR3aa: CASSPGTAIGWAFF

abundance: -
j_gene: TRBJ1-2
len: 14
v_gene: TRBV9
d_gene: -
CDR3nt: TGTGCCAGCAGCGTAGGGCAGCTTAACTATGGCTACACCTTC
CDR3aa: CASSVGQLNYGYTF